These T cell receptor beta chains were read from a single sample in a study of neurological immune-mediated disorders. From the 5' RACE reads, TCRdb called clonotypes with MiXCR, one entry per CDR3 protein. The data contain roughly 18,000 distinct CDR3 sequences, around a quarter of them singletons. Material: PBMCs. The source is a man aged 45-65 years with HTLV-1-associated myelopathy (HAM/TSP). CDR3s include the opening cysteine and the closing phenylalanine or tryptophan. A D gene is named only where the DNA matches it firmly. Not all rows give a size; the values are once, few, many and, for expanded clones, a class.

TRBJ2-3,.,.,TRBV20-1,TGCAGTGCTAGCGGGGTGGTAGATACGCAGTATTTT,CSASGVVDTQYF
TRBJ2-3,few,.,TRBV5-6,TGTGCCAGCAGCTTACGGACCACGCAGTATTTT,CASSLRTTQYF
TRBJ2-7,few,TRBD1,TRBV7-9,TGTGCCAGCAGCTTAGTGGGACAGGGGACGTACGAGCAGTACTTC,CASSLVGQGTYEQYF
TRBJ2-3,few,TRBD2,TRBV25-1,TGTGCCAGCAGTGAACTAGCGGGGGGCTTCACAGATACGCAGTATTTT,CASSELAGGFTDTQYF
TRBJ2-2,.,TRBD1,TRBV12-3/TRBV12-4,TGTGCCAGCAGTTTCACAGGGGAACTGTCTGGGGAGCTGTTTTTT,CASSFTGELSGELFF
TRBJ1-5,.,.,TRBV7-9,TGTGCCAGCAGTTCTACAGGGATTCAGCCCCAGCATTTT,CASSSTGIQPQHF
TRBJ2-7,.,.,TRBV7-6,TGTGCCAGCAGCCAACTAGGACAGACTTACGAGCAGTACTTC,CASSQLGQTYEQYF
TRBJ1-2,.,.,TRBV5-1,TGCGCCAGCAGCCTCGGACAGAATTCCTATGGCTACACCTTC,CASSLGQNSYGYTF
TRBJ2-1,few,.,TRBV29-1,TGCAGCGTTGCTCGGCAGGGAGTCTACAATGAGCAGTTCTTC,CSVARQGVYNEQFF
TRBJ2-2,.,.,TRBV7-8,TGTGCCAGCAGCTTAGTGTCAGCCTACACCGGGGAGCTGTTTTTT,CASSLVSAYTGELFF
TRBJ2-2,.,.,TRBV6-5,TGTGCCAGCAGTTCGCTAGGGCTCCCCGGCAAGACCGGGGAGCTGTTTTTT,CASSSLGLPGKTGELFF
TRBJ2-5,many,.,TRBV5-1,TGCGCCAGCAGCTTGCGGGGAGACGGGGAGACCCAGTACTTC,CASSLRGDGETQYF
TRBJ1-3,many,.,TRBV7-8,TGTGCCAGCAGCTTAGGGCCGGGTTTGGGGGAAAACACCATATATTTT,CASSLGPGLGENTIYF
TRBJ1-2,many,.,TRBV20-1,TGCAGTGCTCGAGAGGGGGGAGGGTACTATGGCTACACCTTC,CSAREGGGYYGYTF
TRBJ2-3,.,TRBD2,TRBV5-1,TGCGCCAGCAGCTTGGACCCCCCTAGCGGGGGTACAGATACGCAGTATTTT,CASSLDPPSGGTDTQYF
TRBJ1-1,.,.,TRBV29-1,TGCAGCGCTACCCGGGGACCATTTGAAGCTTTCTTT,CSATRGPFEAFF
TRBJ1-1,few,.,TRBV7-8,TGTGCCAGCAGCTTTATAGCCACTGAAGCTTTCTTT,CASSFIATEAFF
TRBJ2-7,few,TRBD1,TRBV6-5,TGTGCCAGCAGTTACGGACAGGGTGGGTACGAGCAGTACTTC,CASSYGQGGYEQYF
TRBJ2-3,many,.,TRBV12-5,TGTGCTAGTGGTTTGACCGGGACACCCGATACGCAGTATTTT,CASGLTGTPDTQYF
TRBJ2-3,.,.,TRBV20-1,TGCAGTGCTATCCTTCAGGGGAGGACAGATACGCAGTATTTT,CSAILQGRTDTQYF
TRBJ2-5,many,TRBD1,TRBV20-1,TGCAGTGCTAGGGACAGGGTGTTAGACCTTGCAAAAGAGACCCAGTACTTC,CSARDRVLDLAKETQYF
TRBJ2-1,.,.,TRBV5-1,TGCGCCAGCAGCCATTCGAGAGGAGGGGACAATGAGCAGTTCTTC,CASSHSRGGDNEQFF
TRBJ2-4,many,TRBD1,TRBV20-1,TGCAGTAGTCCCCAGGGGGCCATGTCCAAAAACATTCAGTACTTC,CSSPQGAMSKNIQYF
TRBJ2-1,few,.,TRBV19,TGTGCCAGTAGTTTCAGGGGCAATGAGCAGTTCTTC,CASSFRGNEQFF
TRBJ1-3,few,.,TRBV18,TGTGCCAGCTCACCAGGGTCATCGGGAAACACCATATATTTT,CASSPGSSGNTIYF
TRBJ2-1,.,TRBD2,TRBV6-5,TGTGCCAGCAGTTACACTGTCGCGGGGGGGCGAGGTGAGCAGTTCTTC,CASSYTVAGGRGEQFF
TRBJ1-2,.,.,TRBV20-1,TGCAGTGCTAGAGATTCGGGGGGCACGGAGTACACCTTC,CSARDSGGTEYTF
TRBJ2-1,.,.,TRBV20-1,TGCAGTGCTAAAGGATTACACAATGAGCAGTTCTTC,CSAKGLHNEQFF
TRBJ1-1,many,TRBD1,TRBV12-5,TGTGCTAGTGGCAACGGGACAGGGGGCTCCCGCTCTGAAGCTTTCTTT,CASGNGTGGSRSEAFF